These T cell receptor beta chains were read from a single sample in a study of cytomegalovirus exposure and HLA in healthy donors. The protocol was immunoSEQ multiplex PCR, while the TCRdb copy is restricted to in-frame clones and leaves out a portion. The sample has about 160,000 clones; about four fifths are singletons. Sample: PBMCs. The receptors derive from a woman aged 45-65 years in good health and CMV-seronegative. CDR3s include the opening cysteine and the closing phenylalanine or tryptophan. D genes are given only for firm matches. Some rows have no size entry. The others give once, few or many, or a class for an expanded clone.

J: TRBJ1-2; D: TRBD1; V: TRBV6-5; size: NA; CDR3: CASKEGGRGNGYTF; DNA: TGTGCCAGCAAAGAAGGCGGCAGGGGGAATGGCTACACCTTC
J: TRBJ2-7; D: TRBD1; V: TRBV6-6; size: NA; CDR3: CASSYSGDSYEQYF; DNA: TGTGCCAGCAGTTACTCGGGGGACAGCTACGAGCAGTACTTC
J: TRBJ1-5; D: TRBD1; V: TRBV7-9; size: NA; CDR3: CASSPGTGAAQPQHF; DNA: TGTGCCAGCAGCCCCGGGACAGGGGCGGCTCAGCCCCAGCATTTT
J: TRBJ2-5; D: NA; V: TRBV5-4; size: few; CDR3: CASSWVPGNEETQYF; DNA: TGTGCCAGCAGCTGGGTACCGGGAAACGAGGAGACCCAGTACTTC
J: TRBJ1-4; D: TRBD1; V: TRBV9; size: NA; CDR3: CASSAGQGFGEKLFF; DNA: TGTGCCAGCAGCGCGGGACAGGGGTTTGGTGAAAAACTGTTTTTT
J: TRBJ2-7; D: TRBD2; V: TRBV7-9; size: NA; CDR3: CASSKGTSGGFEAYEQYF; DNA: TGTGCCAGCAGCAAAGGGACTAGCGGGGGTTTCGAAGCCTACGAGCAGTACTTC
J: TRBJ2-1; D: TRBD2; V: TRBV7-9; size: few; CDR3: CASSLRRASGLLHEQFF; DNA: TGTGCCAGCAGCCTACGGAGGGCTAGCGGACTCCTCCATGAGCAGTTCTTC
J: TRBJ2-5; D: TRBD1; V: TRBV13; size: NA; CDR3: CASSLGWDRGVREQYF; DNA: TGTGCCAGCAGCTTAGGTTGGGACAGGGGAGTCAGGGAGCAGTACTTC
J: TRBJ2-1; D: NA; V: TRBV16; size: few; CDR3: CASSQSLENEQFF; DNA: TGTGCCAGCAGCCAATCCCTAGAAAATGAGCAGTTCTTC
J: TRBJ2-2; D: NA; V: TRBV6-1; size: once; CDR3: CASTGLTGELFF; DNA: TGTGCCAGTACTGGACTCACCGGGGAGCTGTTTTTT
J: TRBJ2-2; D: TRBD2; V: TRBV5-6; size: NA; CDR3: CASSPGLATGELFF; DNA: TGTGCCAGCAGCCCCGGACTAGCCACCGGGGAGCTGTTTTTT
J: TRBJ2-2; D: TRBD2; V: TRBV5-1; size: NA; CDR3: CASNSEAASGRGTGELFF; DNA: TGCGCCAGCAACTCCGAAGCTGCTAGCGGGAGGGGGACCGGGGAGCTGTTTTTT
J: TRBJ2-3; D: TRBD2; V: TRBV11-2; size: few; CDR3: CASSLDRGGDTQYF; DNA: TGTGCCAGCAGCTTAGATCGCGGGGGAGATACGCAGTATTTT
J: TRBJ1-5; D: NA; V: TRBV2; size: NA; CDR3: CASTPGPLLPGNQPQHF; DNA: TGTGCCAGCACCCCGGGCCCCCTTCTCCCGGGGAATCAGCCCCAGCATTTT
J: TRBJ1-1; D: NA; V: TRBV28; size: NA; CDR3: CASSSHLGGTEAFF; DNA: TGTGCCAGCAGTTCCCACCTCGGGGGAACTGAAGCTTTCTTT
J: TRBJ1-2; D: TRBD1; V: TRBV7-9; size: NA; CDR3: CASSLALDRGHGYTF; DNA: TGTGCCAGCAGCTTAGCGCTGGACAGGGGGCATGGCTACACCTTC
J: TRBJ2-1; D: TRBD1; V: TRBV18; size: NA; CDR3: CASSHITGENEQFF; DNA: TGTGCCAGCTCTCACATTACAGGGGAAAATGAGCAGTTCTTC
J: TRBJ2-1; D: NA; V: TRBV21-1; size: NA; CDR3: CASIPGGLAGQPYNEQFF; DNA: TGTGCCAGCATCCCCGGCGGGTTAGCGGGGCAACCCTACAATGAGCAGTTCTTC
J: TRBJ2-1; D: NA; V: TRBV18; size: NA; CDR3: CASSQKGGLRNNEQFF; DNA: TGTGCCAGCTCCCAGAAGGGCGGGTTGAGGAACAATGAGCAGTTCTTC
J: TRBJ2-1; D: TRBD2; V: TRBV7-2; size: NA; CDR3: CASSESSGGPYEQFF; DNA: TGTGCCAGCAGCGAGTCTAGCGGGGGGCCCTATGAGCAGTTCTTC
J: TRBJ1-1; D: TRBD1; V: TRBV2; size: NA; CDR3: CASRPDRGPRTAFF; DNA: TGTGCCAGCCGTCCCGACAGGGGGCCCCGGACGGCTTTCTTT
J: TRBJ1-5; D: NA; V: TRBV9; size: NA; CDR3: CASSAGSGLDQPQHF; DNA: TGTGCCAGCAGCGCCGGTTCAGGGCTGGATCAGCCCCAGCATTTT
J: TRBJ2-1; D: NA; V: TRBV11-2; size: few; CDR3: CASALDNNEQFF; DNA: TGTGCCAGCGCCTTGGACAACAATGAGCAGTTCTTC
J: TRBJ2-3; D: NA; V: TRBV6-5; size: NA; CDR3: CASRTQGGADTQYF; DNA: TGTGCCAGCAGAACACAGGGGGGGGCAGATACGCAGTATTTT
J: TRBJ1-4; D: NA; V: TRBV9; size: NA; CDR3: CASSVRDNPGEKLFF; DNA: TGTGCCAGCAGTGTTCGGGACAACCCCGGAGAAAAACTGTTTTTT
J: TRBJ1-4; D: NA; V: TRBV7-9; size: NA; CDR3: CSSSLRQPIGTNEKLFF; DNA: TGTTCCAGCAGCTTAAGACAGCCTATTGGGACTAATGAAAAACTGTTTTTT
J: TRBJ1-1; D: TRBD1; V: TRBV5-1; size: NA; CDR3: CASRLGTGPTEAFF; DNA: TGCGCCAGCAGGCTTGGGACAGGGCCAACTGAAGCTTTCTTT
J: TRBJ1-6; D: NA; V: TRBV4-3; size: NA; CDR3: CASSQDWPSYNSPLHF; DNA: TGCGCCAGCAGCCAAGATTGGCCGTCCTATAATTCACCCCTCCACTTT
J: TRBJ1-3; D: NA; V: TRBV4-1; size: NA; CDR3: CASSFGQLNTIYF; DNA: TGCGCCAGCAGCTTCGGACAGCTTAACACCATATATTTT
J: TRBJ1-1; D: NA; V: TRBV14; size: once; CDR3: CASSPLEGGYTEAFF; DNA: TGTGCCAGCAGCCCCCTAGAAGGAGGTTACACTGAAGCTTTCTTT
J: TRBJ2-2; D: NA; V: TRBV21-1; size: NA; CDR3: CASSATGTGELFF; DNA: TGTGCCAGCAGTGCTACGGGCACCGGGGAGCTGTTTTTT
J: TRBJ2-7; D: NA; V: TRBV30; size: NA; CDR3: CAWIPLSGVGDYEQYF; DNA: TGTGCCTGGATTCCTCTTTCCGGGGTAGGAGATTACGAGCAGTACTTC
J: TRBJ2-3; D: NA; V: TRBV6-1; size: few; CDR3: CASALEGSATDTQYF; DNA: TGTGCCAGCGCGCTAGAGGGCTCAGCGACAGATACGCAGTATTTT
J: TRBJ2-7; D: TRBD1; V: TRBV2; size: NA; CDR3: CASRGQIYEQYF; DNA: TGTGCCAGCAGGGGACAGATCTACGAGCAGTACTTC
J: TRBJ2-5; D: NA; V: TRBV19; size: NA; CDR3: CATRSGGGLKETQYF; DNA: TGTGCCACCAGGTCGGGGGGCGGGTTGAAAGAGACCCAGTACTTC
J: TRBJ2-7; D: TRBD2; V: TRBV7-2; size: NA; CDR3: CVSSRLGAGGFHEQYF; DNA: TGTGTCAGCAGCCGCCTAGGGGCGGGAGGCTTCCACGAGCAGTACTTC
J: TRBJ2-7; D: TRBD2; V: TRBV7-3; size: NA; CDR3: CASSLAGGTYEQYF; DNA: TGTGCCAGCAGCTTAGCGGGGGGTACCTACGAGCAGTACTTC
J: TRBJ2-4; D: NA; V: TRBV29-1; size: NA; CDR3: CSVRDRSQQNIQYF; DNA: TGCAGCGTTAGAGACAGGAGCCAACAAAACATTCAGTACTTC
J: TRBJ2-6; D: NA; V: TRBV30; size: NA; CDR3: CAWSLWGANVLTF; DNA: TGTGCCTGGAGCCTATGGGGGGCCAACGTCCTGACTTTC
J: TRBJ2-1; D: TRBD1; V: TRBV5-1; size: once; CDR3: CASSETGIDEQFF; DNA: TGCGCCAGCAGCGAGACAGGGATCGATGAGCAGTTCTTC
J: TRBJ2-2; D: TRBD2; V: TRBV4-3; size: NA; CDR3: CASSQGVGEGTGELFF; DNA: TGCGCCAGCAGCCAAGGGGTCGGGGAGGGTACCGGGGAGCTGTTTTTT
J: TRBJ1-4; D: TRBD1; V: TRBV15; size: NA; CDR3: CATSRPTERDRERREKLFF; DNA: TGTGCCACCAGCCGACCGACGGAAAGGGACAGGGAAAGAAGGGAAAAACTGTTTTTT
J: TRBJ1-2; D: NA; V: TRBV11-2; size: NA; CDR3: CASSLPGMVGYTF; DNA: TGTGCCAGCAGCTTACCCGGGATGGTTGGCTACACCTTC
J: TRBJ2-7; D: NA; V: TRBV5-4; size: NA; CDR3: CASSPGFGPPYEQYF; DNA: TGTGCCAGCAGCCCCGGTTTCGGTCCCCCCTACGAGCAGTACTTC
J: TRBJ2-5; D: TRBD1; V: TRBV7-8; size: NA; CDR3: CASNSKQGARGTQYF; DNA: TGTGCCAGCAATTCTAAACAGGGGGCGCGCGGGACCCAGTACTTC
J: TRBJ2-3; D: TRBD2; V: TRBV2; size: NA; CDR3: CASRTGASGLAGNTQYF; DNA: TGTGCCAGCAGGACCGGGGCTAGCGGGCTTGCCGGGAATACGCAGTATTTT
J: TRBJ1-3; D: NA; V: TRBV11-3; size: NA; CDR3: CASSFNSGSGNTIYF; DNA: TGTGCCAGCAGCTTCAATTCAGGCTCTGGAAACACCATATATTTT
J: TRBJ2-2; D: NA; V: TRBV6-1; size: many; CDR3: CASNQQGRTGELFF; DNA: TGTGCCAGCAACCAACAGGGACGGACCGGGGAGCTGTTTTTT
J: TRBJ1-5; D: TRBD1; V: TRBV6-5; size: once; CDR3: CASSLGTDDNQPQHF; DNA: TGTGCCAGCAGTTTGGGGACAGATGACAATCAGCCCCAGCATTTT
J: TRBJ2-5; D: NA; V: TRBV19; size: NA; CDR3: CARSTGLGETQYF; DNA: TGTGCCAGGAGCACAGGTTTAGGAGAGACCCAGTACTTC
J: TRBJ2-7; D: NA; V: TRBV27; size: once; CDR3: CASSLGTGPSYEQYF; DNA: TGTGCCAGCAGTTTGGGAACAGGGCCTTCCTACGAGCAGTACTTC
J: TRBJ2-1; D: NA; V: TRBV7-9; size: NA; CDR3: CASSFPRDYEQFF; DNA: TGTGCCAGCAGCTTCCCACGAGATTATGAGCAGTTCTTC
J: TRBJ1-6; D: TRBD1; V: TRBV9; size: NA; CDR3: CASSATGGPKYNSPLHF; DNA: TGTGCCAGCAGCGCTACAGGGGGCCCTAAATATAATTCACCCCTCCACTTT
J: TRBJ2-2; D: TRBD2; V: TRBV4-2; size: NA; CDR3: CASSQRLAGLGELFF; DNA: TGTGCCAGCAGCCAACGACTAGCGGGACTAGGGGAGCTGTTTTTT
J: TRBJ2-6; D: NA; V: TRBV2; size: NA; CDR3: CASLPRYSGANVLTF; DNA: TGTGCCTCCCTACCGAGGTACTCTGGGGCCAACGTCCTGACTTTC
J: TRBJ2-2; D: TRBD2; V: TRBV7-6; size: NA; CDR3: CASSLRLAGDTGELFF; DNA: TGTGCCAGCAGCCTCAGGCTAGCGGGGGATACCGGGGAGCTGTTTTTT
J: TRBJ2-7; D: NA; V: TRBV7-2; size: NA; CDR3: CASSLGIGAVYEQYF; DNA: TGTGCCAGCAGCTTGGGTATAGGCGCGGTCTACGAGCAGTACTTC
J: TRBJ1-6; D: NA; V: TRBV10-3; size: NA; CDR3: CAISESGGAGSPLHF; DNA: TGTGCCATCAGTGAGTCTGGGGGGGCCGGCTCACCCCTCCACTTT
J: TRBJ1-3; D: NA; V: TRBV4-1; size: few; CDR3: CASSQEPNIRDSGNTIYF; DNA: TGCGCCAGCAGCCAAGAACCTAATATCCGGGACTCTGGAAACACCATATATTTT
J: TRBJ1-1; D: NA; V: TRBV7-9; size: NA; CDR3: CASSAYRESTEAFF; DNA: TGTGCCAGCAGCGCCTACAGGGAATCCACTGAAGCTTTCTTT